Sequencing of this T cell receptor (beta chain) was carried out in a study of T cells in Graves' hyperthyroidism and ophthalmopathy (dated by TCRdb to the late 2010s). General notes on the study: Peripheral blood was sampled at the time of initial diagnosis, prior to any treatment. A discovery cohort of about a hundred patients, fewer than 50 with Graves' ophthalmopathy and about 58 with stable Graves' hyperthyroidism, was used to find distinguishing TCR V-J signatures. An independent validation cohort of under 20 hyperthyroidism patients and approximately 17 patients who later progressed to ophthalmopathy tested prospective prediction of ophthalmopathy. For training and testing, the roughly 100 patients in the discovery cohort were randomly divided in a 7:3 ratio. In addition, the study compared T-cell repertoires in thyroid tissue and in blood from about six Graves' hyperthyroidism patients. Once sampling was done, hyperthyroidism patients were given methimazole at a starting dose of 30 mg daily, whereas ophthalmopathy patients were given high-dose intravenous methylprednisolone. The paper describes TCR Vbeta CDR3 sequencing of roughly 130 peripheral blood samples, made up of about 41 ophthalmopathy patients, 70 to 75 hyperthyroidism patients and some 17 progressor patients.

The V and J ends are trimmed by 7 bases and 6 bases, leaving 10 bases between them. In the germline V gene, CDR1 corresponds to SGHRS and CDR2 to YFSETQ. The CDR3 holds 12 amino acids from the cysteine to the phenylalanine. The CDR3 DNA has 36 bases and is translated from base 1. The TCR beta CDR3 regions were amplified from RNA transcripts. A first-round RT-PCR of the TCR CDR3 used the HTBI primer set with the Qiagen OneStep RT-PCR kit. Libraries were constructed in a second round of multiplex PCR, after which size selection and purification were performed. Paired-end sequencing of the libraries was performed with 100 bp reads on an Illumina HiSeq2000. As for the authors' bioinformatics: SOAPnuke was used to process the raw data, removing reads that contained adapters or uncalled bases, had a mean Phred below 15, or lacked an exact match to the constant primer or identifier. High-quality paired reads were merged with COPE v1.2.5, and unique nucleotide sequences were defined as clonotypes. MiTCR v1.1 was used to align the clonotypes against IMGT TRBV, TRBD and TRBJ reference segments. The analysis was restricted to V-J combinations with a frequency above 0.0001, which together covered about 99% of the repertoires. The TCS score was defined as F50 (clonal expansion) divided by E x V (chaos), with BLOSUM62-based TCRdist calculated between CDR3 peptides within each V-J. Welch's t-statistics and random forest reduced roughly 540 V-J features to 13, which were used in a naive Bayes classifier (R e1071). TCRdb itself trimmed the public reads at Q25 with fastp, ran MiXCR and retained productive beta chains. Each entry merges the rows of one CDR3 protein and shows their most common DNA and genes. These V and J calls derive from TCRdb rather than the authors' analysis. This sample is represented by 490,000 or so distinct CDR3 sequences; roughly 23% of them were singletons. About 53% of the sample belongs to the ten largest clones.

In the ophthalmopathy patients, disease was moderately to severely active, with a Clinical Activity Score of 3 or more, a NOSPECS grade of 4 or more, and a duration of less than 3 months. Patients with uncontrolled infections, other autoimmune diseases, pregnancy or lactation were excluded. Diagnoses relied on clinical symptoms, serum thyroxine and TRAb, thyroid ultrasound and orbital computed tomography. PBMCs were isolated from about 9.2 ml of fresh peripheral blood by Ficoll-Paque density gradient centrifugation. Total RNA was extracted with Trizol reagent, and quality was checked on an Agilent 2100 Bioanalyzer. The investigation overall reported the following: A model built on a 13 V-J signature distinguished ophthalmopathy from stable hyperthyroidism, reaching over 85% sensitivity and about 81% specificity in cross-validation and 80%/75% in testing. Blood samples also contained most of the expanded thyroid clonotypes (frequency above 0.001), which suggests that blood repertoires may reflect thyroid immune responses. In validation, the model predicted progression to ophthalmopathy with approximately 71% sensitivity and roughly 75% specificity, a median of around 6.6 months before onset. No statistical method was used to set the sample size in advance, and investigators knew the group allocation.

This clonotype was found many times. Its antigen target is currently unknown. No base-level quality is on record; no much larger clone is a single base apart. The rearranged segments are TRBV5-1 and TRBJ2-2; confidence is insufficient to name the D gene. The source material was blood. The clonotype originates from a woman aged 70 to 79 with Graves' ophthalmopathy. The CDR3 protein sequence reads: CASVSPPGELFF. The DNA is as follows: TGCGCCAGCGTTTCCCCGCCCGGGGAGCTGTTTTTT.